Sequencing of this T cell receptor beta chain was carried out in a study of T cells in Graves' hyperthyroidism and ophthalmopathy. Study-level points and caveats: Most expanded thyroid clonotypes above 0.001 recurred in blood.

TCR beta CDR3 regions were amplified from RNA. HTBI primers were the set used in a first-round RT-PCR of the TCR CDR3. MiXCR, run by TCRdb on the multiplex PCR reads, gives a single entry per CDR3 protein. The sample has approximately 320,000 distinct CDR3 sequences, approximately 15% seen once. This clonotype was seen more than once but under ten times. What it recognizes is unknown. Germline CDR1 is SGHTA and CDR2 is FQGNSA. V shed 2 bases and J shed 8 bases, with 15 bases lying between them. The CDR3 is made up of 14 amino acids. The sample was blood. The V call is TRBV7-2, the J call TRBJ1-1; D ambiguous. The clonotype was recovered from a young man with Graves' hyperthyroidism. As DNA, the CDR3 is TGTGCCAGCAGCTTATCCTTGGGCAACCTGGAAGCTTTCTTT. Its translation: CASSLSLGNLEAFF.